Here is one T cell receptor (beta chain) with its context. Authors' processing steps: Reference gene primer amplification yielded estimated nucleated cell counts. Profiled with immunoSEQ multiplex PCR; TCRdb holds only in-frame clones, not every one. The V and J calls and the clone size are those of that table, but D and trimming were determined from the DNA. The sample carries over 200,000 clones, approximately 86% recorded once. The germline CDR1 and CDR2 sequences are LNHDA and SQIVND (reference sequence). The V and J ends lost 3 bases and 7 bases respectively, with 21 bases between them. This CDR3 spans 16 amino acids. The sample belongs to a study of blood T cell repertoires in COVID-19. Study summary: Researchers got acute and convalescent COVID-19 samples from the United States, Italy and Spain. In each case, the material was cDNA or gDNA derived from T cells, B-cell-depleted T cells, or PBMCs.

The chain employs TRBV19 and TRBJ1-2; a possible D gene is TRBD1 (6 bases). The receptor comes from a woman in her 30s who had recovered from COVID-19. The specimen was peripheral blood. CDR3 nucleotides: TGTGCCAGTAGTATCGGACCCACAGGGACGGCGTTTGGCTACACCTTC. Translating it yields CASSIGPTGTAFGYTF.